These 23 T cell receptor beta chains came from one sample sequenced in a study of cytomegalovirus exposure and HLA in healthy donors. Assay used: immunoSEQ multiplex PCR; TCRdb lists only in-frame clones, some missing. This table has a few hundred thousand clones, roughly 90% appearing once. Sequenced sample: PBMCs. Receptor source: a woman aged 18-35 years in good health and CMV-seronegative.

This chain links TRBV4-2 with TRBJ2-1, with 10 bases that match TRBD2. Germline lookup yields CDR1 LGHNA and CDR2 YNFKEQ. The CDR3 is 16 amino acids. V lost 0 bases to trimming and J lost 8 bases; unmatched junction nucleotides: 7. This chain's CDR3 is CASSQDSSGSRYEQFF. CDR3 nucleotides: TGTGCCAGCAGCCAAGACTCTAGCGGGAGTAGGTATGAGCAGTTCTTC.

The J gene is TRBJ2-7, the V gene TRBV6-6, with TRBD1 matching 9 bases. The V segment lost 4 bases and the J segment 2 bases; nucleotides outside the gene matches: 9. There are 16 residues in the CDR3. Germline V gives CDR1 MNHNY, CDR2 SVGAGI (reference sequence). CDR3 nucleotides: TGTGCCAGCAGTTTACCGACCGGGACAGGGACCTACGAGCAGTACTTC. Translating gives CASSLPTGTGTYEQYF.

The V and J genes are TRBV29-1 and TRBJ2-1, with TRBD1 as a possible D gene (5 bases). Germline CDR1 SQVTM, CDR2 ANQGSEA. Trimming left V 6 bases short and J 4 bases short, with 19 bases between. CDR3 length: 15 residues. DNA of the CDR3: TGCAGCGTGTGGGATACTTGGGGCGGTTACAATGAGCAGTTCTTC. Amino acids: CSVWDTWGGYNEQFF.

This rearrangement joins TRBV28 to TRBJ1-1, with TRBD1 as a possible D gene (5 bases). The CDR3 extends over 15 amino acids. V was trimmed by 5 bases and J by 3 bases, leaving 16 bases between them. The germline CDR1 and CDR2 sequences are MDHEN and SYDVKM. DNA of the CDR3: TGTGCCAGCAGTCCCTTCCGCGACAGTTACACTGAAGCTTTCTTT. It is translated as CASSPFRDSYTEAFF.

V is TRBV6-4 and J is TRBJ1-1; perhaps TRBD1 as D (6 bases). Trimming stripped 6 bases from V and 1 base from J, with 9 bases between. This CDR3 contains 13 residues. Germline-derived CDR1 and CDR2 are MRHNA and SNTAGT. CDR3 DNA: TGTGCCAGCAGCCACAGGGAGAACACTGAAGCTTTCTTT. Translating it yields CASSHRENTEAFF.

Only a few counts were recorded for this clone. The rearrangement links TRBV30 to TRBJ1-2; no definite D call. The CDR3 covers 14 residues. Trimming pared 1 base from V and 3 bases from J, leaving 12 bases between. The germline gives CDR1 GTSNPN, CDR2 SVGIG (reference sequence). The CDR3 region is CAWSGAGADYGYTF. The DNA for the CDR3 is TGTGCCTGGAGTGGGGCAGGAGCGGACTATGGCTACACCTTC.

This clone showed up just a few times. The chain's CDR3 is CASSQDRAEAFF. The CDR3 DNA follows: TGTGCCAGCAGCCAAGATCGCGCTGAAGCTTTCTTT. This chain links TRBV4-2 with TRBJ1-1; D not certain. V was shortened by 0 bases and J by 6 bases, with 5 bases between the two germline ends. CDR1 and CDR2 from the germline V gene are LGHNA and YNFKEQ. This CDR3 has 12 amino acids.

The rearrangement links TRBV5-4 to TRBJ2-7; no firm D call. Trimming stripped 0 bases from V and 7 bases from J, with 14 bases between. Germline CDR1 is SGHNT and CDR2 is YYREEE (reference sequence). The CDR3 runs to 14 residues. The CDR3: CASSLAGSSWEQYF. The CDR3 nucleotides are TGTGCCAGCAGCTTGGCCGGGTCCTCCTGGGAGCAGTACTTC.

This clone was found once. This chain joins TRBV4-3 and TRBJ2-5, with 10 bases matching TRBD1. The V gene end was trimmed by 0 bases and the J gene end by 4 bases; junction bases not matched to a gene: 5. The CDR3 has 16 residues. CDR1 is LGHNA, CDR2 YSLEER, per germline. The CDR3, as DNA: TGCGCCAGCAGCCAAGACCCGACAGGGGGCGCAGAGACCCAGTACTTC. Its protein is CASSQDPTGGAETQYF.

V gene TRBV27 combines with J gene TRBJ1-5; D not resolved. V lost 4 bases to trimming and J lost 3 bases, with 7 bases between them. Germline V gives CDR1 MNHEY, CDR2 SMNVEV (reference sequence). CDR3 length: 13 amino acids. In DNA form, the CDR3 reads TGTGCCAGCAGTTCTACCGACAATCAGCCCCAGCATTTT. Protein product: CASSSTDNQPQHF.

This clone appeared a single time. The chain is built from TRBV28 and TRBJ2-6; D not certain. Germline V gives CDR1 MDHEN, CDR2 SYDVKM. Trimming cost V 4 bases and J 0 bases, with 4 bases left between them. The CDR3 has 14 amino acids. The CDR3 is CASSSHSGANVLTF. In nucleotides, the CDR3 is TGTGCCAGCAGTTCCCACTCTGGGGCCAACGTCCTGACTTTC.

The chain links TRBV5-4 to TRBJ2-7; the match to TRBD2 covers 7 bases. Germline CDR1 is SGHNT and CDR2 is YYREEE (reference sequence). Losses at the gene ends were 4 bases for V and 2 bases for J; bases not matched to a gene: 6. There are 14 residues in the CDR3. The CDR3 coding sequence is TGTGCCAGCAGCCCGGGACTACGAACCTACGAGCAGTACTTC. It specifies CASSPGLRTYEQYF. The variable domain in full, completed from reference TRBV5-4 and TRBJ2-7, reads ETGVTQSPTHLIKTRGQQVTLRCSSQSGHNTVSWYQQALGQGPQFIFQYYREEENGRGNFPPRFSGLQFPNYSSELNVNALELDDSALYLCASSPGLRTYEQYFGPGTRLTVT.

This chain connects TRBV6-1 to TRBJ1-5, with unresolved D. V lost 2 bases to trimming and J lost 1 base, with 9 bases between them. Per the germline V gene, CDR1 is MNHNS and CDR2 is SASEGT. This CDR3 region has 15 residues. DNA of the CDR3: TGTGCCAGCAGTGAAACAGATATGAGCAATCAGCCCCAGCATTTT. This translates into CASSETDMSNQPQHF.

This rearrangement joins TRBV7-3 to TRBJ2-5; TRBD2 matches at 9 bases. The CDR3 covers 16 residues. Looked up from germline, CDR1 is SGHTA and CDR2 is FQGTGA. J gave up 2 bases and V 5 bases, and 9 bases lay outside the gene matches. The CDR3 region is CASSLRSGRGQETQYF. In DNA, the CDR3 is TGTGCCAGCAGCCTCCGTAGCGGGAGAGGGCAAGAGACCCAGTACTTC.

DNA for the CDR3: TGCAGCGCAGTAACTTCCGGGACTAGCGGTGTGGGGGAGCAGTACTTC. This translates into CSAVTSGTSGVGEQYF. This chain joins TRBV29-1 and TRBJ2-7; 11 bases line up with TRBD2. V gave up 7 bases and J gave up 7 bases; unmatched junction bases: 18. Germline V gives CDR1 SQVTM, CDR2 ANQGSEA. This CDR3 region has 16 residues.

The chain joins TRBV30 to TRBJ1-1; no clear D gene. There are 13 residues in the CDR3. Per germline, CDR1 GTSNPN and CDR2 SVGIG (reference sequence). The V end was cut by 2 bases, the J end by 0 bases, with 7 bases between. In nucleotides, the CDR3 is TGTGCCTGGAGTACAGACCTGAACACTGAAGCTTTCTTT. This gives the protein CAWSTDLNTEAFF.

This clone was recorded a few times. Other DNA sequences from this sample encode an identical CDR3 as well. The rearrangement links TRBV7-2 to TRBJ2-7; possible D gene TRBD1, 6 bases. Germline CDR1 reads SGHTA; CDR2 reads FQGNSA. There are 13 residues in the CDR3. V lost 2 bases, J lost 3 bases, and 8 bases lay in between. CDR3 DNA sequence: TGTGCCAGCAGCTTAAACAGGGACTACGAGCAGTACTTC. Protein: CASSLNRDYEQYF.

V and J are TRBV5-1 and TRBJ2-7, with a weak D call TRBD1 (5 bases). The CDR3 spans 12 residues. V was cut by 4 bases and J by 4 bases, with 9 bases left in between. Germline assignment: CDR1 SGHRS and CDR2 YFSETQ. For the CDR3, the DNA is TGCGCCAGCAGCCAGGGCAGGTACGAGCAGTACTTC. Its translation: CASSQGRYEQYF.

The chain is built from TRBV5-4 and TRBJ1-2; no clear D gene. Germline-derived CDR1 and CDR2 are SGHNT and YYREEE (reference sequence). This CDR3 contains 14 residues. Trimming stripped 1 base from V and 0 bases from J, with 7 bases between. CDR3 region: CASSLYAANYGYTF. The CDR3 nucleotides are TGTGCCAGCAGCTTGTATGCAGCTAACTATGGCTACACCTTC.

In its sample, this clone was seen a few times. The V and J genes are TRBV5-8 and TRBJ2-4; D is possibly TRBD1 (6 bases). V was trimmed by 1 base and J by 8 bases, leaving 13 bases between them. The length of the CDR3 is 14 residues. The germline V gene encodes CDR1 SGHTS and CDR2 YDEGEE. In DNA form, the CDR3 reads TGTGCCAGCAGCTTGCTCAGGGGAAACGACATTCAGTACTTC. This gives the protein CASSLLRGNDIQYF.

The genes are TRBV4-1 and TRBJ2-7; 7 nucleotides match TRBD2. Trimming took 0 bases from V and 0 from J; bases not matched to a gene: 5. Germline CDR1 and CDR2: MGHRA and YSYEKL. The CDR3 is 16 residues long. The CDR3 reads CASSQDLGGSSYEQYF. The CDR3 DNA follows: TGCGCCAGCAGCCAAGACCTGGGCGGGAGCTCCTACGAGCAGTACTTC.

The sample holds a few counts of this clone. This chain connects TRBV7-9 to TRBJ2-7, with TRBD1 identical over 7 bases. The J segment lost 6 bases and the V segment lost 1 base, leaving 6 bases of the junction unmatched. Germline CDR1 and CDR2: SEHNR and FQNEAQ (reference sequence). The CDR3 contains 14 residues. In nucleotides, the CDR3 is TGTGCCAGCAGCTTAGGACAAACAGGGGCCGAGCAGTACTTC. Protein: CASSLGQTGAEQYF. Full variable domain (missing parts from reference TRBV7-9 and TRBJ2-7): DTGVSQNPRHKITKRGQNVTFRCDPISEHNRLYWYRQTLGQGPEFLTYFQNEAQLEKSRLLSDRFSAERPKGSFSTLEIQRTEQGDSAMYLCASSLGQTGAEQYFGPGTRLTVT.

This clone showed up just a few times. This CDR3 is also generated by other DNA sequences in the sample. The rearrangement links TRBV18 to TRBJ1-1, with D unresolved. This CDR3 is built from 12 residues. Germline V gives CDR1 KGHSH, CDR2 LQKENI. V lost 3 bases and J lost 5, with 7 bases in between. CDR3 protein: CASSPRETEAFF. CDR3 nucleotides: TGTGCCAGCTCACCGAGAGAAACTGAAGCTTTCTTT.